The rows below give T cell receptor beta chains drawn from one sample of a study of glioma-infiltrating T cells. TCRdb reprocessed the multiplex PCR reads with MiXCR, giving one entry per CDR3 protein. The repertoire holds 9,500 to 12,000 distinct CDR3 sequences, with roughly 53% as singletons. Sequenced: glioma tissue, nonneoplastic brain tissue, or PBMCs (not recorded which). These receptor sequences come from a human donor with low-grade glioma or glioblastoma, undergoing nonglioma brain surgery, or in good health (not recorded which). The CDR3 runs from the conserved cysteine through the conserved F or W. D genes are given only for firm matches. Clone size appears in some rows only: once, few, many, or a class for an expanded clone.

once	14	TRBV19	TRBJ2-5	NA	CASSIPQWRETQYF	TGTGCCAGTAGTATCCCCCAGTGGAGAGAGACGCAGTACTTC
NA	15	TRBV6-2/TRBV6-3	TRBJ1-4	NA	CASSDTGAGNEKLFF	TGTGCCAGCAGTGATACTGGGGCAGGGAATGAAAAACTGTTTTTT
once	14	TRBV6-9	TRBJ1-1	NA	CASSYSKVNTKAFF	TGTGCCAGCAGTTATTCGAAAGTGAACACTAAAGCTTTCTTT
NA	14	TRBV6-1	TRBJ2-1	NA	CASSLCGRANEQFF	TGTGCCAGCAGCCTCTGCGGACGAGCCAATGAGCAGTTCTTC
many	16	TRBV6-4	TRBJ2-3	NA	CASSEKAGSGTDTQYF	TGTGCCAGCAGTGAGAAGGCGGGATCGGGCACAGATACGCAGTATTTT
medium-sized	15	TRBV4-1	TRBJ2-7	TRBD2	CASSHLAGHPSEQYF	TGCGCCAGCAGCCACCTAGCGGGACACCCCTCCGAGCAGTACTTC
medium-sized	12	TRBV20-1	TRBJ2-1	TRBD1	CSAPDRDNEQFF	TGCAGTGCTCCGGACAGGGACAATGAGCAGTTCTTC
many	13	TRBV30	TRBJ2-7	NA	CAWSTSSSYEQYF	TGTGCCTGGAGTACCTCCTCCTCGTACGAGCAGTACTTC
few	12	TRBV7-9	TRBJ1-1	TRBD1	CARSVDRSKAFF	TGTGCCCGCAGCGTGGACAGGTCTAAAGCTTTCTTT
NA	13	TRBV7-9	TRBJ2-3	TRBD2	CARSETSADTQYF	TGTGCCAGGAGCGAGACTAGCGCAGATACGCAGTATTTT
many	16	TRBV10-3	TRBJ2-1	NA	CAISENAGYLYNEQFF	TGTGCCATCAGTGAGAATGCGGGCTATCTTTACAATGAGCAGTTCTTC
NA	16	TRBV7-8	TRBJ2-6	NA	CASSLVSPSGANVLAF	TGTGCCAGCAGCTTAGTGAGTCCCTCTGGGGCCAACGTACTGGCTTTC
NA	17	TRBV7-2	TRBJ1-5	TRBD1	CASSSDRWPYSNQPQHF	TGCGCCAGCAGCTCGGACAGGTGGCCCTATAGCAATCAGCCCCAGCATTTT
many	11	TRBV14	TRBJ2-7	NA	CASSQGLVLYF	TGTGCCAGCAGCCAAGGGTTAGTTCTGTACTTC
medium-sized	21	TRBV28	TRBJ2-1	NA	CASSLFWSFNTGRINRNEQFF	TGTGCCAGCAGTTTATTCTGGAGCTTCAACACGGGACGGATCAATAGAAATGAGCAGTTCTTC
many	13	TRBV13	TRBJ1-5	NA	CASSFRMGQPQHF	TGTGCCAGCAGTTTTCGGATGGGGCAGCCCCAGCATTTT
medium-sized	14	TRBV20-1	TRBJ1-2	NA	CSAREWAEHSSYTF	TGCAGTGCTAGAGAGTGGGCAGAGCATAGCAGCTACACCTTC
NA	17	TRBV28	TRBJ2-2	NA	CASSFKRASANAGELFF	TGTGCCAGCAGTTTCAAACGGGCTAGCGCGAACGCCGGGGAGCTGTTTTTT
medium-sized	14	TRBV7-9	TRBJ2-1	NA	CASSLGGRAIEQFF	TGTGCCAGCAGCTTAGGGGGCAGGGCCATTGAGCAGTTCTTC
medium-sized	17	TRBV20-1	TRBJ2-4	NA	CSARSVRDLLAKNIQYF	TGCAGTGCTAGATCGGTCCGGGACTTACTAGCCAAAAACATTCAGTACTTC
NA	14	TRBV7-9	TRBJ2-5	NA	CASSSRQIQETKYF	TGTGCCAGCAGCTCGCGACAGATACAAGAGACCAAGTACTTC
NA	13	TRBV20-1	TRBJ2-5	NA	CIARSSVWDTQYF	TGCATTGCTAGAAGCTCAGTATGGGATACCCAGTACTTC
NA	13	TRBV20-1	TRBJ2-1	TRBD2	CSATFAGVREQFF	TGCAGTGCTACTTTCGCGGGAGTACGCGAGCAGTTCTTC
NA	11	TRBV3-1	TRBJ2-3	NA	CAAVRADMQYF	TGTGCCGCCGTTCGGGCAGATATGCAGTATTTT
NA	15	TRBV20-1	TRBJ2-4	NA	CSSRATGTNGGIQYF	TGCAGTTCTAGAGCTACCGGGACGAACGGAGGCATTCAGTACTTC
NA	19	TRBV3-1	TRBJ1-3	NA	CASSQAAHWTTVSGNIIYF	TGCGCCAGCAGCCAGGCGGCCCATTGGACAACGGTTTCTGGAAACATCATATATTTT
medium-sized	16	TRBV4-2	TRBJ2-1	NA	CASSQFQGRSNNEQFF	TGTGCCAGCAGCCAATTCCAGGGGCGGTCAAACAATGAGCAGTTCTTC
many	15	TRBV19	TRBJ2-1	TRBD2	CASQRGSGSHNEQFF	TGTGCCAGTCAAAGGGGAAGCGGGAGCCACAATGAGCAGTTCTTC
medium-sized	13	TRBV18	TRBJ2-7	NA	CASSRGVPYEQYF	TGTGCCAGCTCACGTGGGGTACCCTACGAGCAGTACTTC
once	13	TRBV6-2/TRBV6-3	TRBJ2-5	NA	CASRDPGTGTKYF	TGTGCCAGCAGGGACCCGGGCACTGGGACCAAGTACTTC
medium-sized	15	TRBV7-9	TRBJ1-3	TRBD1	CASSRTGDSGNTIYF	TGTGCCAGCAGCCGGACAGGGGACTCTGGAAACACCATATATTTT
medium-sized	15	TRBV7-2	TRBJ2-7	NA	CASSSPLAGVYEQYF	TGTGCCAGCAGCTCCCCCCTGGCAGGGGTCTACGAGCAGTACTTC
medium-sized	15	TRBV20-1	TRBJ2-3	NA	CSAREGQGDTDTQYF	TGCAGTGCTAGAGAGGGCCAGGGTGACACAGATACGCAGTATTTT
medium-sized	18	TRBV6-6	TRBJ2-6	NA	CASSYWGGLFSGANVLTF	TGTGCCAGCAGTTACTGGGGAGGTTTATTTTCTGGGGCCAACGTCCTGACTTTC
NA	16	TRBV4-1	TRBJ2-7	NA	CASSLEWDSTSYEQYF	TGCGCCAGCAGCCTAGAGTGGGACTCCACATCCTACGAGCAGTACTTC
NA	15	TRBV2	TRBJ2-1	TRBD2	CASMRGTSDYNEQFF	TGTGCCAGCATGAGGGGGACTAGCGATTACAATGAGCAGTTCTTC
many	16	TRBV12-3/TRBV12-4	TRBJ2-1	TRBD2	CASSLQVGLAGNEQFF	TGTGCCAGCAGTTTACAGGTTGGACTAGCGGGGAATGAGCAGTTCTTC
NA	13	TRBV2	TRBJ1-5	NA	CASSVGTTLPQHF	TGTGCCAGCAGTGTGGGGACCACCCTACCCCAGCATTTT
NA	15	TRBV7-2	TRBJ2-2	TRBD2	CASIQSSGGTGELFF	TGTGCCAGCATCCAGTCTAGCGGGGGAACCGGTGAGCTGTTTTTT
many	15	TRBV18	TRBJ2-1	TRBD2	CASSPGSGRLNEQFF	TGTGCCAGCTCACCGGGTAGCGGGAGACTAAATGAGCAGTTCTTC
medium-sized	16	TRBV20-1	TRBJ2-1	TRBD2	CSANSRAGVSTGEQFF	TGCAGTGCCAATTCCCGAGCGGGAGTAAGTACCGGTGAGCAGTTCTTC
NA	14	TRBV7-6	TRBJ1-1	NA	CASSFFGEAREAFF	TGTGCCAGCAGCTTTTTCGGGGAGGCCAGAGAGGCTTTCTTT
NA	15	TRBV28	TRBJ2-1	NA	CASSLLGGPLFEQFF	TGTGCCAGCAGTTTATTAGGAGGGCCATTGTTTGAGCAGTTCTTC